This T cell receptor beta chain was identified during a study of cytomegalovirus exposure and HLA in healthy donors. Points on this clone: As yet, its antigen is unknown.

13 Jbeta primers and 60 Vbeta primers were used for the PCR. Method: immunoSEQ multiplex PCR; TCRdb's copy keeps in-frame clones and lacks some. The sample lists some 200,000 clones, about 86% seen once, with approximately 2% in the top ten. Study observations and caveats: Some segments of the V type, notably TRBV6-2 and TRBV6-3, were excluded as indistinguishable. Several of the most significant clusters appeared, in a later analysis, to be linked to common viral pathogens.

CDR1 and CDR2 from the germline V gene are SGHTA and FQGNSA. Trimming removed 1 base from V and 2 bases from J; junction bases left unmatched: 8. The CDR3 is 17 residues long. The chain uses TRBV7-2 and TRBJ2-3; 8 bases are shared with TRBD2. The sequence derives from a woman under 40 in good health and CMV-seronegative. Sequenced input: PBMCs. CDR3 in amino acids: CASSLVSSGYYTDTQYF. The CDR3 DNA sequence: TGTGCCAGCAGCTTAGTGTCTAGCGGGTATTACACAGATACGCAGTATTTT.